These 15 T cell receptor beta chains share one sample of origin, sequenced in a study of glioma-infiltrating T cells after dendritic cell vaccination (dated by TCRdb to about 2016). The label giving this sample's time point can be read as: after dendritic cell vaccination, including at tumor progression/relapse. The library relied on the immunoSEQ multiplex PCR assay. TCRdb obtained this table from immuneACCESS and retained in-frame rearrangements with V and J assigned. These tables miss some clones; where compared with another copy, unresolved V genes account for less than half of the shortfall, and the remainder is unexplained. This sample lists 100,000 or so clones; about 85% were detected once. Under 6.5% of the sample lies in the top ten. This specimen was blood, taken after dendritic cell vaccination. All receptors come from a human donor with glioblastoma.

This chain uses TRBV5-5 with TRBJ2-3; 12 nucleotides match TRBD2. This CDR3 comprises 16 residues. V shed 5 bases, J shed 5 bases, and the junction held 9 bases outside the gene matches. The germline gives CDR1 SGHKS, CDR2 YYEKEE (reference sequence). This CDR3 reads CASSRTSGAQGDTQYF. CDR3 coding DNA: TGTGCCAGCAGTCGGACTAGCGGGGCCCAGGGAGATACGCAGTATTTT.

V and J are TRBV27 and TRBJ2-1; D ambiguous. CDR3 length equals 13 residues. The V end was cut by 6 bases, the J end by 6 bases, with 12 bases between. Looked up from germline, CDR1 is MNHEY and CDR2 is SMNVEV (reference sequence). CDR3 bases: TGTGCCAGCAGGACTTCCGGCCGCAATGAGCAGTTCTTC. Translated, it gives CASRTSGRNEQFF.

The chain is built from TRBV5-1 and TRBJ1-2, with 7 bases that match TRBD1. This CDR3 has 14 amino acids. V trimming: 4 bases; J trimming: 4 bases; junction bases outside the gene matches: 7. CDR1 is SGHRS and CDR2 is YFSETQ in the germline V gene. This CDR3 reads CASSQGGRAYGYTF. CDR3 sequence (DNA): TGCGCCAGCAGCCAAGGGGGCAGGGCCTATGGCTACACCTTC.

The rearrangement joins TRBV28 to TRBJ2-3, with 13 bases aligning to TRBD2. The CDR3 is 18 residues long. The germline gives CDR1 MDHEN, CDR2 SYDVKM. V trimming: 3 bases; J trimming: 2 bases; junction bases outside the gene matches: 8. CDR3 coding DNA: TGTGCCAGCAGTTTGGGGCCAGGACTAGCGGGGGACACAGATACGCAGTATTTT. Its protein is CASSLGPGLAGDTDTQYF.

The chain uses TRBV19 and TRBJ1-2; 8 bases are shared with TRBD1. Germline assignment: CDR1 LNHDA and CDR2 SQIVND (reference sequence). With 4 bases clipped from V and 7 bases from J, the junction kept 2 bases outside the gene matches. The CDR3 runs 12 residues. The CDR3 DNA sequence: TGTGCCAGTAGTACGGGGACAGGTGGCTACACCTTC. This encodes CASSTGTGGYTF. Complete variable domain (other parts from reference TRBV19 and TRBJ1-2): DGGITQSPKYLFRKEGQNVTLSCEQNLNHDAMYWYRQDPGQGLRLIYYSQIVNDFQKGDIAEGYSVSREKKESFPLTVTSAQKNPTAFYLCASSTGTGGYTFGSGTRLTVV.

This chain connects TRBV19 to TRBJ1-2, with 8 bases identical to TRBD1. CDR3 length: 16 residues. V shed 3 bases and J 3 bases; nucleotides not matched to a gene: 9. Germline V CDR1 and CDR2: LNHDA, SQIVND (reference sequence). The CDR3 sequence: CASSMRQGLDHYGYTF. CDR3 DNA: TGTGCCAGTAGTATGCGACAGGGGTTAGACCACTATGGCTACACCTTC.

The chain uses TRBV7-6 and TRBJ1-1; unclear D gene. Germline V gene lookup returns CDR1 SGHVS and CDR2 FNYEAQ. Trimming took off 2 bases at V and 4 bases at J, with 11 bases between the two ends. The CDR3 has 14 residues. CDR3 bases: TGTGCCAGCAGCTTAACCCCCGTCGGCACTGAAGCTTTCTTT. This codes for CASSLTPVGTEAFF.

V gene TRBV10-3 combines with J gene TRBJ2-7; D is undetermined. CDR3 length equals 13 residues. Deletions cut 4 bases from V and 4 bases from J, with 11 bases between. Germline CDR1 ENHRY, CDR2 SYGVKD. As DNA, the CDR3 is TGTGCCATCAGTGGGAGCGTAGCATACGAGCAGTACTTC. Its translation: CAISGSVAYEQYF.

The chain uses TRBV18 and TRBJ1-1; TRBD1 is a possible D gene (5 bases). V shed 3 bases and J shed 3 bases, with 14 bases lying between them. The CDR3 totals 15 residues. CDR1 is KGHSH, CDR2 LQKENI, per germline. CDR3 sequence: CASSPLRWGDTEAFF. DNA for the CDR3: TGTGCCAGCTCACCGTTACGCTGGGGGGACACTGAAGCTTTCTTT.

This rearrangement joins TRBV29-1 to TRBJ2-3, with 15 bases lining up with TRBD2. Germline loops: CDR1 SQVTM, CDR2 ANQGSEA. The CDR3 sequence is 16 residues long. V shed 7 bases, J shed 3 bases, and the junction held 8 bases outside the gene matches. The CDR3 coding sequence is TGCAGCGCTGCCGGGACTAGCGGGGGGAGTACAGATACGCAGTATTTT. Encoded protein: CSAAGTSGGSTDTQYF.

The genes are TRBV5-1 and TRBJ1-4; TRBD1 matches at 7 bases. Germline CDR1 SGHRS, CDR2 YFSETQ. The CDR3 length is 15 residues. V was pared by 2 bases and J by 0 bases, with 1 base of the junction left unmatched. The CDR3 loop reads CASSFQGATNEKLFF. As DNA, the CDR3 is TGCGCCAGCAGCTTTCAGGGGGCAACTAATGAAAAACTGTTTTTT.

CDR3 coding DNA: TGTGCCAGCAGTTTAGCCGCCGGGACTAGCGGTGAGAGAGGGGAGACCCAGTACTTC. Translation: CASSLAAGTSGERGETQYF. The V call is TRBV27, the J call TRBJ2-5, with 11 bases identical to TRBD2. Germline assignment: CDR1 MNHEY and CDR2 SMNVEV (reference sequence). The CDR3 totals 19 residues. Trimming removed 2 bases from V and 5 bases from J; junction bases left unmatched: 16.

The chain uses TRBV7-9 and TRBJ1-5; D is undetermined. The V end was cut by 5 bases, the J end by 4 bases, with 6 bases between. Germline CDR1 reads SEHNR; CDR2 reads FQNEAQ (reference sequence). The CDR3 spans 12 residues. Here the CDR3 DNA reads TGTGCCAGCAGCCAGATGAATCAGCCCCAGCATTTT. Translating it yields CASSQMNQPQHF.

V is TRBV5-1 and J is TRBJ1-1; no clear D gene. V gave up 4 bases and J gave up 1 base, with 8 bases separating them. CDR3 length: 13 residues. In germline, CDR1 is SGHRS, CDR2 YFSETQ. DNA for the CDR3: TGCGCCAGCAGCGGCGGAAGGAACACTGAAGCTTTCTTT. It yields the protein CASSGGRNTEAFF.

In this sample, this clone turned up a few times. CDR3 amino acids: CASSSFMGGGYTF. The CDR3 coding sequence is TGTGCCAGCAGCTCGTTTATGGGGGGTGGCTACACCTTC. The J gene is TRBJ1-2, the V gene TRBV7-3; D might be TRBD1 (5 bases). The germline gives CDR1 SGHTA, CDR2 FQGTGA. V dropped 4 bases and J dropped 7 bases, with 13 bases sitting between them. The CDR3 is 13 amino acids.